A single sample gave rise to the 31 T cell receptor beta chains below, sequenced in a study of blood T cell repertoires in COVID-19. This table comes from immunoSEQ multiplex PCR, and its TCRdb copy is limited to in-frame clones, with some not included. Of about 130,000 clones listed, almost 80% were seen once; the top ten hold roughly 9.7%. Sequenced material: peripheral blood. All receptors come from a man aged 55 to 69 who had recovered from COVID-19.

The chain combines TRBV19 with TRBJ2-7, with 11 bases aligning to TRBD1. The CDR3 length is 13 residues. Trimming removed 4 bases from V and 7 bases from J; junction bases left unmatched: 3. Germline V gene lookup returns CDR1 LNHDA and CDR2 SQIVND (reference sequence). The CDR3, as DNA: TGTGCCAGTAGTACCGGGACAGGGGGTGAGCAGTACTTC. Its protein product is CASSTGTGGEQYF.

Turning to this clone: Germline and junction disagree at one end, which may indicate a read error. V and J are TRBV6-5 and TRBJ1-6; the D gene is possibly TRBD1 (5 bases). CDR1 is MNHEY, CDR2 SVGAGI, per germline. The CDR3 is made up of 14 amino acids. CDR3: CASSNSGRDSPLHF. The CDR3 nucleotides are TGTGCCAGCAGTAACTCGGGGCGTGATTCACCCCTCCACTTT.

The chain has TRBV28 and TRBJ2-7, with 7 bases matching TRBD1. Germline trimming cut 9 bases from V and 3 bases from J; bases unmatched to any gene: 11. The CDR3 extends over 14 amino acids. CDR1 MDHEN and CDR2 SYDVKM come from the germline V gene. For the CDR3, the DNA is TGTGCCAGTTTTTCCACAGGGACAGACTACGAGCAGTACTTC. The encoded protein is CASFSTGTDYEQYF.

The genes are TRBV6-2 or TRBV6-3 and TRBJ2-7, with D uncertain. Germline V gene sequence: CDR1 MNHEY, CDR2 SVGEGT. V lost 2 bases to trimming and J lost 1 base, with 12 bases between them. CDR3 length equals 15 residues. The CDR3 DNA sequence: TGTGCCAGCAGTTACCGCCCCCCGGAGTCCTACGAGCAGTACTTC. Translating it yields CASSYRPPESYEQYF.

V is TRBV28 and J is TRBJ2-2; 13 bases align to TRBD2. CDR1 is MDHEN and CDR2 is SYDVKM in the germline V gene. J was trimmed by 3 bases and V by 7 bases; bases with no gene match: 8. The length of the CDR3 is 17 residues. The CDR3 protein is CASTRTSGSYYTGELFF. The CDR3 DNA reads TGTGCCAGCACCCGGACTAGCGGGAGTTATTACACCGGGGAGCTGTTTTTT.

A single count supports this clone. This chain links TRBV6-2 or TRBV6-3 with TRBJ2-7, with D maybe TRBD1 (6 bases). V was trimmed by 5 bases and J by 2 bases, leaving 7 bases between them. CDR1 is MNHEY, CDR2 SVGEGT, per germline. The CDR3 extends over 12 amino acids. The CDR3 protein is CASSQGTYEQYF. The CDR3 nucleotides read TGTGCCAGCAGTCAGGGGACCTACGAGCAGTACTTC.

This chain uses TRBV28 with TRBJ1-5; no clear D. Deletions cut 6 bases from V and 4 bases from J, with 10 bases between. The CDR3 contains 13 residues. Germline lookup yields CDR1 MDHEN and CDR2 SYDVKM. CDR3 in DNA: TGTGCCAGCAGGAGAGTTTCGAATCAGCCCCAGCATTTT. Residues: CASRRVSNQPQHF.

V usage is TRBV6-5 and J usage is TRBJ1-2; a possible D gene is TRBD1 (5 bases). Trimming pared 2 bases from V and 8 bases from J, leaving 15 bases between. The length of the CDR3 is 14 residues. CDR1 MNHEY and CDR2 SVGAGI come from the germline V gene. CDR3 region: CASSYLHPGGGYTF. CDR3 coding DNA: TGTGCCAGCAGTTACCTACATCCCGGGGGAGGCTACACCTTC.

V is TRBV5-8 and J is TRBJ2-5, with D perhaps TRBD2 (6 bases). CDR1 SGHTS and CDR2 YDEGEE come from the germline V gene. V shed 4 bases and J shed 1 base, with 11 bases lying between them. The CDR3 has 14 amino acids. CDR3 protein: CASSTLGGQETQYF. The CDR3 bases are TGTGCCAGCAGCACTTTGGGGGGCCAAGAGACCCAGTACTTC.

The V gene is TRBV6-5, the J gene TRBJ2-1; D possibly corresponds to TRBD1 (5 bases). This CDR3 comprises 12 residues. Trimming removed 6 bases at V and 3 bases at J, with 6 bases between. CDR1 and CDR2 from the germline V gene are MNHEY and SVGAGI. The DNA for the CDR3 is TGTGCCAGCAGAGACAGCTACAATGAGCAGTTCTTC. It codes for CASRDSYNEQFF.

V and J are TRBV7-9 and TRBJ2-3; D gene ambiguous. V dropped 2 bases and J dropped 3 bases, with 6 bases sitting between them. The CDR3 is made up of 13 amino acids. CDR1 is SEHNR and CDR2 is FQNEAQ in the germline V gene (reference sequence). The CDR3 DNA is TGTGCCAGCAGCTTACGCCTAACAGATACGCAGTATTTT. This encodes CASSLRLTDTQYF.

The genes are TRBV15 and TRBJ1-5; D is possibly TRBD1 (6 bases). The CDR3 spans 14 residues. The germline V and J ends were trimmed by 5 bases and 4 bases, with 12 bases remaining between them. Germline values: CDR1 LNHNV, CDR2 YYDKDF (reference sequence). The CDR3 DNA sequence: TGTGCCACCAGCGGGACATCTTTAAATCAGCCCCAGCATTTT. This translates into CATSGTSLNQPQHF.

The rearrangement uses TRBV30 and TRBJ1-1, with D perhaps matching TRBD1 (6 bases). The CDR3 covers 16 residues. V was cut by 2 bases and J by 4 bases, with 20 bases left in between. In germline, CDR1 is GTSNPN, CDR2 SVGIG (reference sequence). The CDR3 loop is CAWSKRGTFWSTEAFF. The CDR3 DNA is TGTGCCTGGAGTAAAAGGGGGACATTCTGGAGCACTGAAGCTTTCTTT.

CDR3 nucleotides: TGCGCCAGCAGCCAAGAGTGGGACTCTAACTATGGCTACACCTTC. Its translation: CASSQEWDSNYGYTF. The genes are TRBV4-3 and TRBJ1-2; possibly TRBD1 for D (5 bases). Germline V gene data show CDR1 as LGHNA and CDR2 as YSLEER. This CDR3 comprises 15 residues. The V end lost 0 bases, the J end lost 0 bases, and 8 bases lay between the germline ends.

The gene calls are TRBV6-4 and TRBJ2-2; D not certain. CDR3 length: 14 amino acids. Per the germline V gene, CDR1 is MRHNA and CDR2 is SNTAGT. Deletions cut 0 bases from V and 5 bases from J, with 7 bases between. The DNA of the CDR3 is TGTGCCAGCAGTGACTCGCCCGGGACCGGGGAGCTGTTTTTT. Residues: CASSDSPGTGELFF.

The chain carries TRBV27 and TRBJ2-2, with 8 bases that match TRBD2. This CDR3 contains 16 residues. Germline trimming cut 5 bases from V and 0 bases from J; bases unmatched to any gene: 5. Per the germline V gene, CDR1 is MNHEY and CDR2 is SMNVEV (reference sequence). The CDR3 sequence: CASSETSASNTGELFF. CDR3 DNA: TGTGCCAGCAGTGAGACTAGCGCGTCGAACACCGGGGAGCTGTTTTTT.

The V call is TRBV19, the J call TRBJ2-1; 13 bases agree with TRBD2. Germline CDR1 reads LNHDA; CDR2 reads SQIVND (reference sequence). The ends lost 7 bases at V and 5 bases at J; junction bases unmatched: 8. This CDR3 spans 16 amino acids. The CDR3 region is CASTFTSGGAHNEQFF. As DNA, the CDR3 is TGTGCCAGTACCTTCACTAGCGGGGGGGCCCACAATGAGCAGTTCTTC.

The chain uses TRBV19 and TRBJ1-4; 8 bases fit TRBD1. The CDR3 is made up of 14 amino acids. Trimming removed 6 bases from V and 4 bases from J; junction bases left unmatched: 4. CDR1 is LNHDA and CDR2 is SQIVND in the germline V gene (reference sequence). CDR3: CASRDRALNEKLFF. The CDR3 DNA follows: TGTGCCAGTAGGGACAGGGCCCTTAATGAAAAACTGTTTTTT.

This rearrangement joins TRBV27 to TRBJ1-2; a weak D match, TRBD1 (6 bases). CDR3 size: 15 residues. CDR1 and CDR2 from the germline V gene are MNHEY and SMNVEV (reference sequence). Deletions cut 5 bases from V and 4 bases from J, with 17 bases between. The CDR3 DNA is TGTGCCAGCAGTCCTATATCGGGGACACGCTATGGCTACACCTTC. Residues: CASSPISGTRYGYTF.

The chain couples TRBV9 to TRBJ1-1; 9 bases match TRBD1. Germline V gives CDR1 SGDLS, CDR2 YYNGEE. This CDR3 region has 14 residues. With 0 bases clipped from V and 12 bases from J, the junction kept 9 bases outside the gene matches. Here the CDR3 DNA reads TGTGCCAGCAGCGTAGGACAGGGGGATGGGGGAACTTTCTTT. It translates to CASSVGQGDGGTFF.

This clone was detected only a few times. The chain is built from TRBV29-1 and TRBJ2-6; TRBD1 is a possible D gene (6 bases). CDR1 is SQVTM and CDR2 is ANQGSEA in the germline V gene. This CDR3 comprises 18 residues. Trimming removed 1 base from V and 1 base from J, with 17 bases in between. The CDR3 DNA sequence: TGCAGCGTTGAAGTCAAACCCAGGGGTGGTTCTGGGGCCAACGTCCTGACTTTC. Translated: CSVEVKPRGGSGANVLTF.

The V gene is TRBV15, the J gene TRBJ2-2; maybe TRBD1 (6 bases). The CDR3 spans 16 residues. Germline loops: CDR1 LNHNV, CDR2 YYDKDF (reference sequence). V was trimmed by 6 bases and J by 5 bases, leaving 19 bases between them. CDR3 nucleotide sequence: TGTGCCACCAGGCGCCGGGACCCCCAGGGGACCGGGGAGCTGTTTTTT. Its translation: CATRRRDPQGTGELFF.

CDR3 residues: CSATRDTQYF. The CDR3 DNA reads as TGCAGTGCTACCCGGGATACGCAGTATTTT. The chain uses TRBV20-1 and TRBJ2-3; D is ambiguous. CDR3 length equals 10 residues. V dropped 4 bases and J dropped 6 bases, with 5 bases sitting between them. Germline V gene sequence: CDR1 DFQATT, CDR2 SNEGSKA (reference sequence).

This clone was found a few times. This chain links TRBV7-3 with TRBJ2-7, with TRBD2 as a possible D gene (6 bases). Germline V gives CDR1 SGHTA, CDR2 FQGTGA. Trimming took 2 bases from V and 0 from J, leaving 11 bases between them. CDR3 length: 15 amino acids. The CDR3 reads CASSLDSGSSYEQYF. For the CDR3, the DNA is TGTGCCAGCAGCTTAGATAGCGGAAGCTCCTACGAGCAGTACTTC.

The rearrangement links TRBV19 to TRBJ2-3; a possible D gene is TRBD1 (6 bases). This CDR3 region has 13 residues. The V end was cut by 7 bases, the J end by 0 bases, with 8 bases between. The germline CDR1 and CDR2 sequences are LNHDA and SQIVND (reference sequence). The CDR3 sequence: CASNRASTDTQYF. CDR3 sequence (DNA): TGTGCCAGTAACAGGGCCAGCACAGATACGCAGTATTTT.

This clone turned up a few times. This rearrangement joins TRBV18 to TRBJ2-1, with 11 bases identical to TRBD2. The CDR3 extends over 17 amino acids. The J segment lost 4 bases and the V segment lost 1 base, leaving 6 bases of the junction unmatched. CDR1 and CDR2 from the germline V gene are KGHSH and LQKENI. CDR3: CASSPRTSGSRYNEQFF. CDR3 nucleotides: TGTGCCAGCTCACCACGTACTAGCGGGAGTCGGTACAATGAGCAGTTCTTC.

This clone has just a few counts. The rearrangement links TRBV12-3 or TRBV12-4 to TRBJ2-1, with 10 bases fitting TRBD2. There are 13 residues in the CDR3. V shed 7 bases, J shed 7 bases, and the junction held 4 bases outside the gene matches. CDR3 coding DNA: TGTGCCAGCACCAGCGGGAGGGCAAATGAGCAGTTCTTC. Its translation: CASTSGRANEQFF.

J is TRBJ1-1 and V is TRBV29-1, with 10 bases aligning to TRBD1. The V gene's germline CDR1 is SQVTM and CDR2 ANQGSEA. CDR3 length: 13 residues. The trim removed 5 bases at V and 3 bases at J, leaving 3 bases unmatched. This CDR3 is CSVRTGGDTEAFF. DNA of the CDR3: TGCAGCGTTCGGACAGGGGGGGACACTGAAGCTTTCTTT.

This clone was seen once. This rearrangement joins TRBV19 to TRBJ1-5; TRBD1 matches at 7 bases. The CDR3 has 15 residues. J was trimmed by 4 bases and V by 3 bases; bases with no gene match: 6. In germline, CDR1 is LNHDA, CDR2 SQIVND (reference sequence). CDR3 nucleotides: TGTGCCAGTAGTATCTCGACAGGGAGAAATCAGCCCCAGCATTTT. Translating gives CASSISTGRNQPQHF.

This clone was recorded once. V is TRBV28 and J is TRBJ2-7; maybe TRBD1 (5 bases). The germline V gene has CDR1 MDHEN and CDR2 SYDVKM. The CDR3 is made up of 14 amino acids. The germline V and J ends were trimmed by 5 bases and 9 bases, with 20 bases remaining between them. CDR3 loop: CASSRTQNSLGQYF. Written as DNA, the CDR3 is TGTGCCAGCAGTCGGACACAAAACTCACTGGGGCAGTACTTC.

This rearrangement joins TRBV4-2 to TRBJ2-7; 8 nucleotides agree with TRBD2. The germline gives CDR1 LGHNA, CDR2 YNFKEQ. Losses at the gene ends were 2 bases for V and 2 bases for J; bases not matched to a gene: 8. The CDR3 contains 16 residues. The CDR3 region has the DNA TGTGCCAGCAGCCAATCAACTAGCGGACTCACCTACGAGCAGTACTTC. Translating it yields CASSQSTSGLTYEQYF.